The text below deals with one TCR beta chain. This clonotype was counted only a few times. Its antigen is not yet known. Per-base qualities were not stored, and no clone one base away is much larger. This specimen comes from a study of T cells after yellow fever vaccination (dated by TCRdb to about 2019). Study-level background: The SMART-Seq v4 Ultra Low Input RNA kit was used to prepare libraries from fractions with low cell numbers. To follow T-cell clones before and after both primary and booster YFV17D yellow fever vaccination, bulk TCR alpha and beta repertoires underwent longitudinal sequencing. Two healthy male donors, one aged 18 to 30 and one aged 30 to 40 years, made up the cohort. Blood was drawn at multiple timepoints before and after primary and secondary immunization, with bulk PBMC replicates and cell subsets isolated.

These reads were obtained on an Illumina NovaSeq 6000. TCR cDNA was synthesized by 5'RACE template switching, through which a universal primer site and unique molecular identifiers were introduced. Priming of cDNA synthesis was performed from both the TCR alpha and TCR beta constant segments. Library amplification involved two PCR steps, and the second step added sample barcodes and sequencing adapters. Libraries were sequenced on Illumina HiSeq 2500 (2x100 bp) or NovaSeq (2x150 bp). Turning to the authors' computational methods: Reads were demultiplexed and collapsed into UMI consensus sequences with MIGEC, and V(D)J alignment was performed with MiXCR. Clonotypes responding to the vaccine were identified with edgeR on replicate PBMC samples, with the criteria of FDR below 0.01 and a log2 fold change above 5 up to day 15. CD4 or CD8 identity was assigned to each bulk clonotype according to whether the clonotype was present at higher abundance in the sequenced CD4 repertoire or the sequenced CD8 repertoire. TCRdb ran its own pipeline on the public reads, namely fastp trimming at Q25 and MiXCR clone calling, and kept in-frame beta chains. Each CDR3 protein appears once, grouped with its most common genes and DNA. The V and J calls come from TCRdb's annotation, not from the publication. This sample comprises about 310,000 distinct CDR3 sequences, more than 3% of them detected only once. The biggest ten clones account for less than 25% of the sample.

Overall study results and their limits: Only two donors were included in the study, so the extent to which the findings can be generalized is limited. FACS-sorted repertoires could contain abundant contaminating clonotypes from the bulk population, so computational filtering was required. Most clones expanded after primary vaccination (approximately 96% of CD4 and around 89% of CD8) were re-detected after the booster, suggesting that broad memory maintenance occurred. A small fraction of clonotypes showed up in both the CD4 and CD8 compartments, probably as a result of convergent recombination. Compared with the primary T-cell response, the secondary T-cell response was weaker but faster, peaking on day 5 rather than day 15.

This specimen's treatment or condition label, interpreted: live attenuated yellow fever vaccine strain. At each blood-draw timepoint, two biological replicates of bulk PBMCs were collected. A standard Ficoll-Paque protocol was used to isolate PBMCs from peripheral blood. TriZol was used to extract RNA from bulk PBMCs, from CD4 and CD8 fractions, and from dextramer-positive and dextramer-negative fractions. Spanning cysteine to phenylalanine, the CDR3 consists of 17 amino acids. Here the CDR3 DNA is all that survives: 51 bases in frame from base 1. V loses 0 bases of germline sequence and J loses 0 bases, and the interval between the two ends is 9 bases. Taken from the germline V gene, the CDR1 and CDR2 loops are MNHEY and SVGEGT.

The sequence was collected from a man in his late teens or twenties who received the YFV17D yellow fever vaccine. The V and J segments used are TRBV6-2 or TRBV6-3 and TRBJ2-6; no D gene is confidently identified. Sequenced here: PBMCs, sampled on the day of the yellow fever booster vaccination. The DNA sequence reads TGTGCCAGCAGTTACTCCACTGATTACTCTGGGGCCAACGTCCTGACTTTC. It translates as CASSYSTDYSGANVLTF.